This TCR beta chain is drawn from a study of cytomegalovirus exposure and HLA in healthy donors (dated by TCRdb to 2017 to 2019). Broadly, across the study: An earlier analysis of roughly 500 of the donors reported approximately 300 Gb of sequence data and 100 million to 130 million unique TCR beta sequences from about 200 million T cells. An early release that covered some 640 HLA-typed donors contained approximately 300 gigabases of sequencing data and tens of millions of unique TCR sequences. The genetic ancestry cluster associated with self-reported Caucasian donors included 65% to 90% of the roughly 410 genotyped donors. The study aimed to test whether cataloging public T cell receptors could reveal signatures of past pathogen exposure. Using immunosequencing, the study profiled T cell repertoires from 640 or so subjects and related those repertoires to cytomegalovirus serostatus. A separate validation cohort of roughly 130 different subjects was used in addition to the 666-subject first cohort. To predict cytomegalovirus infection status, the study brought together high-throughput TCR immunosequencing, statistical association of individual TCRs with disease status, and machine learning. A later analysis re-analyzed previously published TCR beta repertoires from approximately 700 donors and added high-resolution HLA genotyping to study TCR occurrence patterns. In the later analysis, no new phenotypic data were used to find candidate immune exposures; instead, reliance was placed on TCR beta sequences and their occurrence across donors. In an earlier analysis of 587 of the donors, high-throughput TCR beta sequencing was used to judge whether each TCR beta V gene segment behaved as functional or pseudogenic. Donor age, sex, ethnicity and CMV serostatus were compiled alongside the repertoire data. A later genetic analysis used genome-wide SNP genotypes for 398 of the 666 donors, treating that subset as a discovery cohort. Every discovery cohort repertoire had been produced on one sequencing platform. HLA typing covered class I and class II loci at four-digit resolution. Typing coverage differed by locus: A, B, C, DRB1 and DQB1 were typed in roughly 620-630 donors, DQA1 in 522, DPA1 in some 610, and DPB1 in around 490. Roughly five DR-DQ haplotypes were treated as single units for association and clustering because of strong linkage in the cohort. Across some 400 genotyped donors of the cohort, an average of roughly 250,000 unique TCR beta nucleotide sequences per donor were sequenced, and around 20% of those sequences were non-productive. Beyond this particular receptor, the publication reports: In a later analysis, several top co-occurrence clusters were reported to appear linked to parvovirus B19, influenza, CMV and Epstein-Barr virus. In this cohort, only TCR beta chains were sequenced, and detectable features were limited by the absence of alpha or paired-chain data. A later genetic analysis associated a missense DCLRE1C variant with V-gene and J-gene trimming of TCR beta chains, and an independent cohort replicated the association. Immune exposure information for the cohort was limited to CMV serostatus. Roughly uniform sequencing depth across donors was assumed in presence/absence analyses, although this assumption may not hold. In a later analysis, most CMV-associated TCR beta chains were found to appear HLA-restricted, with HLA associations seemingly driven largely by CMV exposure. In an earlier analysis of some 640 of the donors, most TCR beta V segments were observed in productive rearrangements about 90% or about 30% of the time, broadly matching IMGT annotations. The classifier was reported to diagnose cytomegalovirus status with high specificity and sensitivity in both the original and validation cohorts. While some public TCRs were present in many individuals, most TCR sequences turned up only very rarely across donors. Correlated functional status among segregating V segments might be attributable to linkage disequilibrium, but an unknown experimental factor could not be ruled out. A later analysis associated about 17,000 TCR beta sequences with specific HLA alleles at a false discovery rate of 0.05. The 87-base-pair reads could not distinguish some IMGT-functional V segments, including TRBV6-2 and TRBV6-3, so those segments were excluded. It was suggested by the authors that the approach could potentially be generalized to other disease states and immunological phenotypes. In the study, around 160 TCR beta chains were listed as associated with cytomegalovirus. A few of the identified cytomegalovirus-associated TCR beta chains were confirmed in vitro to be specific for cytomegalovirus antigens. When HLA alleles, especially DR and DQ, strongly co-occurred, TCR associations were difficult to assign to individual alleles. A cluster of highly shared sequence variants was judged likely to be a technical artifact of the sequencing pipeline. A later analysis found that HLA-associated TCR beta chains were more clonally expanded and had lower generation probabilities than equally common non-associated chains. Because counts were too low, more than 15 rarely observed V segments, including chromosome 9 orphons, were excluded from the earlier analysis of 587 of the donors. A later analysis found that TCR association rates varied across HLA loci, with DRB1 alleles showing the most associated TCRs and HLA-C alleles the fewest. A further reported finding was that TCR beta sequences accurately predicted the HLA-A and HLA-B alleles for most subjects in the first cohort. Because HLA typing was unavailable for some donors at each locus, only the typed subset was used in association tests. A later genetic analysis reported fewer N-insertions in productive TCRs among donors in an Asian-associated ancestry cluster than the roughly 620-donor mean.

Library preparation was by the immunoSEQ multiplex PCR assay. For the multiplex PCR, a mixture combining 60 forward primers for TCR Vbeta segments and 13 reverse primers for TCR Jbeta segments was used. A multiplex PCR assay on genomic DNA amplified the CDR3 region of rearranged TCR beta genes. On the Illumina HiSeq System, the amplified TCR beta libraries were sequenced as 87-base-pair reads. The source study handled its data this way. A later analysis counted some 80 million unique TCR beta chains across the 500 to 850 repertoires, and 10 million to 11 million of these chains were shared by at least two donors. A nearest-neighbor algorithm error-corrected the raw reads and collapsed the reads into unique sequences, merging closely related sequences to remove PCR and sequencing errors. Alignment of CDR3 sequences to IMGT reference sequences was used to assign V, D and J gene segments. Each retained sequence needed at least a six-nucleotide match to both a V gene segment and a J gene segment. A rearrangement was called productive if the CDR3 had no stop codons and remained in frame with V and J, and every other rearrangement was called non-productive. CDR3 was defined according to IMGT convention as the region running from the second conserved V-encoded cysteine to the conserved J-encoded phenylalanine. Sequences without an unambiguous match to a single V gene segment were excluded from the earlier analysis of several hundred of the donors. An earlier analysis of fewer than 750 of the donors classified V segments as functional when productive rearrangements were above 56.7% and as segregating when the standard deviation between donors was above 5%. A statistical classification framework was built for diagnosing cytomegalovirus status from the catalog of TCR beta chain sequences. In a later analysis, TCR nucleotide sequences were compared against IMGT/GENE-DB human TR gene sequences so that V and J genes could be assigned. In a later analysis, CDR3 sequences and most-parsimonious VDJ recombination scenarios were assigned using the TCRdist pipeline. In a later analysis, each TCR beta chain was defined by its CDR3 amino acid sequence together with its V-gene family, and reads without a unique V-gene family were excluded. To address suspected cross-contamination and a sequencing artifact, a later analysis removed approximately 600 highly shared, low-generation-probability nucleotide sequences. In a later analysis, a clonal expansion index was calculated for each public chain from normalized within-repertoire ranks of inferred template counts. In a later analysis, generation probabilities were computed with a VDJ recombination model fitted to out-of-frame rearrangements, and the resulting probabilities were checked against IGoR. A later analysis scored TCR-TCR, TCR-HLA and TCR-CMV co-occurrence with hypergeometric tests, applying a repertoire-size bias correction to TCR pairs. False discovery rates were estimated in a later analysis by permuting HLA or CMV assignments 20 times. A later analysis grouped co-occurring TCRs with DBSCAN, adding TCRdist sequence similarity when clustering within HLA-allele-positive subsets. Repertoires with fewer than 30,000 or more than 120,000 public chains, plus five repertoires with anomalous nucleotide sharing, were excluded from co-occurrence clustering. The table was pulled from immuneACCESS by TCRdb, which kept in-frame rearrangements only. Such tables lose some clones; where checked, under half of the loss comes from unresolved V genes, and the rest has no known cause. Clone size and V and J calls were adopted from that table, with D and trimming inferred from the DNA. Here the sample has under 250,000 clones; less than 85% occur a single time. Of the sample, 0.55% to 0.75% falls within the top ten clones.

The cohort was made up of around 720 healthy bone marrow donors. At the time of sampling, every cohort member was nominally healthy, though immune exposures that went unrecorded were likely present. The donor tested CMV seronegative and was one of the 352 seronegative cohort members. A peripheral blood sample was provided by each donor, and peripheral blood mononuclear cells were used for TCR beta sequencing. The Qiagen DNeasy Blood Extraction Kit was used to extract genomic DNA from the blood cell samples. This clone has only a few counts. Its antigen is still unknown. No qualities accompany the bases; no much larger clone lies one base away. CDR1 and CDR2 are drawn from the germline V gene (reference sequence): MNHEY, SMNVEV. The CDR3 sequence holds 15 residues, the cysteine and phenylalanine included. Here the CDR3 DNA is all that survives: 45 bases in frame from base 1. At the junction V is shortened by 6 bases and J by 7 bases, with 22 bases in between.

The TCR originated in a man in his late teens or twenties in good health and CMV-seronegative. The chain links TRBV27 with TRBJ2-7; the D gene is perhaps TRBD2, on 6 matching bases. Input material: PBMCs. The CDR3 here reads CASSPTGLSGREQYF. The nucleotide sequence reads TGTGCCAGCAGCCCCACGGGACTCAGCGGCCGGGAGCAGTACTTC.